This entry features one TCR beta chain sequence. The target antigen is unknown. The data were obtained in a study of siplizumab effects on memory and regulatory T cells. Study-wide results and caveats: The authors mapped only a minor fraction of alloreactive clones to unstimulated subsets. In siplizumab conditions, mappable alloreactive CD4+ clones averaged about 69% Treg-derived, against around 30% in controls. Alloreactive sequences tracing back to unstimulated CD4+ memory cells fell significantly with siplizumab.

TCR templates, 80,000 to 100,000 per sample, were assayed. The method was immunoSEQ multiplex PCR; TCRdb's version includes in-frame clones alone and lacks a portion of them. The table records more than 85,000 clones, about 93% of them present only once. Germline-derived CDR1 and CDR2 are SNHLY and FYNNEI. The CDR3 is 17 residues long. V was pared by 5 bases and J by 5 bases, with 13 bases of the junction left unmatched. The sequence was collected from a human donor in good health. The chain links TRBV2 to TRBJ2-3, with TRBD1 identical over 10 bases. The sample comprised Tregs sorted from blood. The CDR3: CASSRDRGRLFGDTQYF. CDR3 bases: TGTGCCAGCAGTCGGGACAGGGGTAGACTTTTTGGAGATACGCAGTATTTT.